The 25 T cell receptor beta chains listed next were all sequenced from one sample in a study of radiotherapy plus CTLA-4 blockade in lung cancer. Assay used: immunoSEQ multiplex PCR; TCRdb lists only in-frame clones, some missing. The sample has 85,000 to 90,000 clones; around nine tenths are singletons. The material was peripheral blood, obtained from a patient treated with radiotherapy plus ipilimumab. The receptors shown here come from a human donor with non-small cell lung cancer that progressed on radiotherapy plus ipilimumab.

This clone was recorded a few times. The chain couples TRBV4-3 to TRBJ2-5; D call uncertain. This CDR3 has 14 amino acids. Germline CDR1 and CDR2: LGHNA and YSLEER. The germline V and J ends were trimmed by 0 bases and 3 bases, with 8 bases remaining between them. CDR3 amino acids: CASSQDLAEETQYF. The CDR3 DNA is TGCGCCAGCAGCCAAGATTTGGCTGAAGAGACCCAGTACTTC.

This clone has just a few counts. The chain recombines TRBV19 with TRBJ1-5; 7 nucleotides align to TRBD1. The CDR3 sequence is 16 residues long. Losses at the gene ends were 7 bases for V and 1 base for J; bases not matched to a gene: 10. CDR1 and CDR2 (germline): LNHDA, SQIVND (reference sequence). The CDR3 DNA is TGTGCCAGTATGGGGCATCCGGGACAGAGCAATCAGCCCCAGCATTTT. It specifies CASMGHPGQSNQPQHF.

The J gene is TRBJ2-7, the V gene TRBV19; TRBD1 aligns across 7 bases. The CDR3 spans 14 residues. The V gene's germline CDR1 is LNHDA and CDR2 SQIVND (reference sequence). V lost 4 bases to trimming and J lost 2 bases; unmatched junction nucleotides: 5. The DNA of the CDR3 is TGTGCCAGTAGTAAAAGGGACAGTACCTACGAGCAGTACTTC. Its translation: CASSKRDSTYEQYF.

Turning to this clone: Without the conserved terminal phenylalanine or tryptophan, this CDR3 likely stems from a read error. It is unclear where the CDR3 begins or ends on the DNA, so no DNA is shown, and the CDR3 is as TCRdb lists it. The chain carries TRBV7-2 and TRBJ1-1. Germline V gene data show CDR1 as SGHTA and CDR2 as FQGNSA. The CDR3 region is 13 residues in length, termini included. The CDR3 here is CASSSYSGGELES.

V gene TRBV28 combines with J gene TRBJ2-2; 7 bases match TRBD2. The germline CDR1 and CDR2 sequences are MDHEN and SYDVKM. The CDR3 is made up of 15 amino acids. Losses at the gene ends were 6 bases for V and 0 bases for J; bases not matched to a gene: 4. For the CDR3, the DNA is TGTGCCAGCAGCGGGGGGACGGCGAACACCGGGGAGCTGTTTTTT. It specifies CASSGGTANTGELFF. Full variable domain (missing parts from reference TRBV28 and TRBJ2-2): DVKVTQSSRYLVKRTGEKVFLECVQDMDHENMFWYRQDPGLGLRLIYFSYDVKMKEKGDIPEGYSVSREKKERFSLILESASTNQTSMYLCASSGGTANTGELFFGEGSRLTVL.

The CDR3 DNA reads TGTGCCAGTAGTATCAGGGGAAACACCGGGGAGCTGTTTTTT. Its protein is CASSIRGNTGELFF. The rearrangement links TRBV19 to TRBJ2-2; D might be TRBD1 (6 bases). The CDR3 totals 14 residues. Trimming took off 3 bases at V and 2 bases at J, with 7 bases between the two ends. Germline CDR1 LNHDA, CDR2 SQIVND (reference sequence).

CDR3 nucleotide sequence: TGCGCCAGCAGTGAGGTGGCAGCAAATTCACCCCTCCACTTT. This sequence encodes CASSEVAANSPLHF. The chain employs TRBV10-2 and TRBJ1-6; D gene unclear. Germline CDR1 WSHSY, CDR2 SAAADI. CDR3 size: 14 residues. V was trimmed by 2 bases and J by 7 bases, leaving 9 bases between them.

The chain is built from TRBV5-6 and TRBJ2-1; D is ambiguous. Germline CDR1 reads SGHDT; CDR2 reads YYEEEE. The CDR3 spans 14 residues. Trimming cost V 0 bases and J 3 bases, with 7 bases left between them. DNA of the CDR3: TGTGCCAGCAGCTTGGTTAGCCACTACAATGAGCAGTTCTTC. Its translation is CASSLVSHYNEQFF.

V gene TRBV13 combines with J gene TRBJ2-4; 8 positions agree with TRBD1. The CDR3 loop spans 14 amino acids. CDR1 and CDR2 (germline): PRHDT, FYEKMQ (reference sequence). V trimming: 4 bases; J trimming: 8 bases; junction bases outside the gene matches: 7. This CDR3 is CASSSQGVGDIQYF. The CDR3 DNA sequence: TGTGCCAGCAGCTCACAGGGGGTTGGGGACATTCAGTACTTC.

V and J are TRBV6-1 and TRBJ2-1, with unresolved D. The ends were cut back, 7 bases at V and 6 bases at J, with 10 bases in the middle. This CDR3 has 12 residues. Germline V gene data show CDR1 as MNHNS and CDR2 as SASEGT. The CDR3, as DNA: TGTGCCAGCAAGGAGAACACCAATGAGCAGTTCTTC. Encoded protein: CASKENTNEQFF.

The chain couples TRBV27 to TRBJ2-2, with TRBD2 identical over 11 bases. J gave up 0 bases and V 2 bases, and 5 bases lay outside the gene matches. Looked up from germline, CDR1 is MNHEY and CDR2 is SMNVEV (reference sequence). This CDR3 is 18 amino acids long. The CDR3 protein is CASSLRLAGFSNTGELFF. The CDR3 nucleotides are TGTGCCAGCAGTTTACGACTAGCGGGGTTTTCGAACACCGGGGAGCTGTTTTTT.

J is TRBJ2-3 and V is TRBV4-1; D tentatively fits TRBD1 or TRBD2 (5 bases each). The CDR3 contains 15 residues. Trimming stripped 4 bases from V and 6 bases from J, with 17 bases between. The germline gives CDR1 MGHRA, CDR2 YSYEKL. The CDR3 here is CASSLRDGFGDTQYF. The CDR3 DNA reads TGCGCCAGCAGCCTCCGGGACGGGTTCGGGGATACGCAGTATTTT.

The chain's CDR3 is CASSRGNSPLHF. The CDR3 DNA reads TGCGCCAGCAGCCGCGGGAATTCACCCCTCCACTTT. The chain is built from TRBV5-1 and TRBJ1-6, with D uncertain. Per germline, CDR1 SGHRS and CDR2 YFSETQ. Trimming shortened V by 4 bases and J by 7 bases, and 6 bases separated the two germline ends. This CDR3 spans 12 amino acids.

This chain uses TRBV18 with TRBJ2-2; D is unresolved. V lost 5 bases to trimming and J lost 1 base, with 8 bases between them. The CDR3 totals 14 residues. Germline V CDR1 and CDR2: KGHSH, LQKENI. The CDR3 sequence: CASSGQENTGELFF. The CDR3, as DNA: TGTGCCAGCTCAGGGCAGGAGAACACCGGGGAGCTGTTTTTT.

The J gene is TRBJ2-7, the V gene TRBV19, with 11 bases aligning to TRBD2. Germline V lookup: CDR1 LNHDA, CDR2 SQIVND (reference sequence). CDR3 size: 16 residues. Trimming removed 3 bases from V and 2 bases from J; junction bases left unmatched: 6. CDR3 sequence (DNA): TGTGCCAGTAGTATCTCGACTAGCGGGGTTACCTACGAGCAGTACTTC. As protein: CASSISTSGVTYEQYF. Using reference TRBV19 and TRBJ2-7 for the parts outside the CDR3, the full variable domain is DGGITQSPKYLFRKEGQNVTLSCEQNLNHDAMYWYRQDPGQGLRLIYYSQIVNDFQKGDIAEGYSVSREKKESFPLTVTSAQKNPTAFYLCASSISTSGVTYEQYFGPGTRLTVT.

The chain recombines TRBV6-6 with TRBJ1-1, with D perhaps TRBD1 (6 bases). The CDR3 extends over 15 amino acids. The V gene lost 6 bases and the J gene lost 5 bases, with 19 bases spanning the gap. Looked up from germline, CDR1 is MNHNY and CDR2 is SVGAGI (reference sequence). The CDR3 DNA reads as TGTGCCAGCAGCCCTGAAACAGGGAAATTTACTGAAGCTTTCTTT. As protein: CASSPETGKFTEAFF.

The chain is built from TRBV4-1 and TRBJ2-1; 7 bases map to TRBD2. Per germline, CDR1 MGHRA and CDR2 YSYEKL. J was trimmed by 9 bases and V by 0 bases; bases with no gene match: 8. This CDR3 has 15 amino acids. The CDR3 sequence: CASSQDRAGMGEQFF. The CDR3 DNA reads as TGCGCCAGCAGCCAAGATCGAGCGGGAATGGGTGAGCAGTTCTTC.

This chain uses TRBV5-4 with TRBJ2-6; D may be TRBD1 (5 bases). Between the trimmed V and J ends, which lost 1 base and 2 bases, there was a span of 13 bases. Germline V gives CDR1 SGHNT, CDR2 YYREEE (reference sequence). CDR3 size: 17 residues. The CDR3 protein is CASSLRGRSPGANVLTF. CDR3 DNA sequence: TGTGCCAGCAGCTTGAGGGGCCGCTCCCCTGGGGCCAACGTCCTGACTTTC.

The V gene is TRBV28, the J gene TRBJ2-5, with 9 nucleotides matching TRBD2. J gave up 4 bases and V 4 bases, and 7 bases lay outside the gene matches. Germline V lookup: CDR1 MDHEN, CDR2 SYDVKM. This CDR3 comprises 15 residues. CDR3 DNA: TGTGCCAGCAGTTCTCCGGGGCGGGAGGGAGAGACCCAGTACTTC. This sequence encodes CASSSPGREGETQYF.

The chain combines TRBV20-1 with TRBJ2-5, with 8 bases matching TRBD2. There are 11 residues in the CDR3. Germline lookup yields CDR1 DFQATT and CDR2 SNEGSKA (reference sequence). CDR3 in DNA: TGCAGGGGGACTAGATCGGAGACCCAGTACTTC. It translates to CRGTRSETQYF.

This sequence joins TRBV10-3 and TRBJ2-1, with D tentatively TRBD2 (6 bases). CDR1 ENHRY and CDR2 SYGVKD come from the germline V gene. V gave up 2 bases and J gave up 6 bases, with 14 bases separating them. CDR3 length: 15 amino acids. The CDR3 DNA sequence: TGTGCCATCAGTGAGGGGGGGAAGTTGCTCAATGAGCAGTTCTTC. This codes for CAISEGGKLLNEQFF.

The genes are TRBV25-1 and TRBJ2-7; D might be TRBD1 or TRBD2, each matching 6 bases. The V gene's germline CDR1 is MGHDK and CDR2 SYGVNS. The CDR3 has 14 residues. The ends were cut back, 3 bases at V and 2 bases at J, with 11 bases in the middle. CDR3 nucleotides: TGTGCCAGCAGTGAGGAAAGGGGGGCCTACGAGCAGTACTTC. Its protein product is CASSEERGAYEQYF.

J is TRBJ2-7 and V is TRBV7-9, with D perhaps TRBD1 or TRBD2 (6 bases each). The CDR3 sequence is 15 residues long. Germline CDR1 SEHNR, CDR2 FQNEAQ (reference sequence). Trimming shortened V by 4 bases and J by 2 bases, and 15 bases separated the two germline ends. The CDR3 spells CASSWGDTVAYEQYF. The CDR3 DNA reads as TGTGCCAGCAGCTGGGGGGACACCGTAGCCTACGAGCAGTACTTC.

The chain links TRBV2 to TRBJ1-6, with D possibly TRBD1 on 5 matching bases. V was trimmed by 7 bases and J by 7 bases, leaving 14 bases between them. Looked up from germline, CDR1 is SNHLY and CDR2 is FYNNEI. The CDR3 spans 14 residues. The CDR3 bases are TGTGCCAGCACCGAGGGGTTGGGGAATTCACCCCTCCACTTT. Protein: CASTEGLGNSPLHF.

This sequence joins TRBV27 and TRBJ1-2; a weak D match, TRBD1 (5 bases). Germline V lookup: CDR1 MNHEY, CDR2 SMNVEV (reference sequence). The CDR3 is 15 amino acids. V was pared by 2 bases and J by 4 bases, with 14 bases between. The CDR3 DNA reads TGTGCCAGCAGTTTAGCATGGGGGACTGGCTATGGCTACACCTTC. Translated: CASSLAWGTGYGYTF.